The rows below give T cell receptor beta chains drawn from one sample of a study of Tregs in tolerant kidney transplant recipients. The table came from immunoSEQ multiplex PCR; TCRdb's copy has only in-frame clones and leaves some out. Of 45,000 or so clones in the sample, approximately 89% are singletons; the top ten hold about 14%. The sample consisted of CD8+ T cells from blood (PBMCs), taken 12 months after the transplant. Source of these receptors: a human patient who received a combined kidney and bone marrow transplant. A share of the T cells may be of graft donor origin. Both conserved end residues are part of each CDR3. The order of the fields is clone size, V gene, D gene, J gene, CDR3 protein, CDR3 DNA. A D gene is named only where the DNA matches it firmly. A clone size is listed for some rows: how often the clone was seen (once, few, many), or a class if it is expanded.

abundance: -; v_gene: TRBV27; d_gene: TRBD1; j_gene: TRBJ2-7; CDR3aa: CASSPGTGLYEQYF; CDR3nt: TGTGCCAGCAGTCCCGGGACAGGGCTCTACGAGCAGTACTTC
abundance: -; v_gene: TRBV6-5; d_gene: -; j_gene: TRBJ1-2; CDR3aa: CASSPNDSNYGYTF; CDR3nt: TGTGCCAGCAGTCCCAATGACAGTAACTATGGCTACACCTTC
abundance: -; v_gene: TRBV5-4; d_gene: TRBD1; j_gene: TRBJ2-7; CDR3aa: CASSLPGQGVYEQYF; CDR3nt: TGTGCCAGCAGCCTTCCGGGACAGGGGGTCTACGAGCAGTACTTC
abundance: -; v_gene: TRBV28; d_gene: -; j_gene: TRBJ1-1; CDR3aa: CVSKEGLMNTEAFF; CDR3nt: TGTGTCAGCAAGGAGGGACTAATGAACACTGAAGCTTTCTTT
abundance: once; v_gene: TRBV7-9; d_gene: TRBD2; j_gene: TRBJ2-7; CDR3aa: CASSPSGGVADEQYF; CDR3nt: TGTGCCAGCAGCCCTAGCGGCGGGGTGGCGGACGAGCAGTACTTC
abundance: -; v_gene: TRBV30; d_gene: -; j_gene: TRBJ1-2; CDR3aa: CAWSEGYGYTF; CDR3nt: TGTGCCTGGAGTGAGGGGTATGGCTACACCTTC
abundance: -; v_gene: TRBV7-9; d_gene: -; j_gene: TRBJ2-7; CDR3aa: CAATHGDYEQYF; CDR3nt: TGTGCTGCTACCCACGGAGATTACGAGCAGTACTTC
abundance: -; v_gene: TRBV19; d_gene: -; j_gene: TRBJ2-3; CDR3aa: CASTLGSRISTDTQYF; CDR3nt: TGTGCCAGTACCCTAGGATCGCGGATTAGCACAGATACGCAGTATTTT
abundance: -; v_gene: TRBV30; d_gene: TRBD1; j_gene: TRBJ2-7; CDR3aa: CAWRGPGTGGFHEQYF; CDR3nt: TGTGCCTGGAGAGGCCCCGGGACAGGGGGCTTCCACGAGCAGTACTTC
abundance: -; v_gene: TRBV6-6; d_gene: -; j_gene: TRBJ2-7; CDR3aa: CASSYGRGRLQYF; CDR3nt: TGTGCCAGCAGTTATGGGCGCGGGCGGCTCCAGTACTTC
abundance: -; v_gene: TRBV13; d_gene: TRBD1; j_gene: TRBJ2-7; CDR3aa: CASSPGTGSYEQYF; CDR3nt: TGTGCCAGCAGCCCCGGGACAGGATCCTACGAGCAGTACTTC
abundance: -; v_gene: TRBV21-1; d_gene: -; j_gene: TRBJ2-5; CDR3aa: CASSKWWTGFGKTQYF; CDR3nt: TGTGCCAGCAGCAAATGGTGGACAGGGTTTGGAAAGACCCAGTACTTC
abundance: -; v_gene: TRBV9; d_gene: TRBD2; j_gene: TRBJ2-7; CDR3aa: CASSVGREGQGEQYF; CDR3nt: TGTGCCAGCAGCGTAGGAAGGGAGGGGCAAGGGGAGCAGTACTTC
abundance: -; v_gene: TRBV4-2; d_gene: TRBD2; j_gene: TRBJ2-1; CDR3aa: CASSQWTSEYNEQFF; CDR3nt: TGTGCCAGCAGCCAGTGGACTAGCGAATACAATGAGCAGTTCTTC
abundance: -; v_gene: TRBV11-2; d_gene: TRBD1; j_gene: TRBJ2-5; CDR3aa: CASSLGGSRGRRSPETQYF; CDR3nt: TGTGCCAGCAGCTTAGGGGGGAGCAGGGGGCGCCGATCGCCGGAGACCCAGTACTTC
abundance: once; v_gene: TRBV7-9; d_gene: TRBD2; j_gene: TRBJ2-7; CDR3aa: CASRDYPYEQYF; CDR3nt: TGTGCCAGCCGGGACTACCCCTACGAGCAGTACTTC
abundance: few; v_gene: TRBV7-2; d_gene: -; j_gene: TRBJ2-1; CDR3aa: CASSLYGGLNNEQFF; CDR3nt: TGTGCCAGCAGCTTGTACGGAGGACTGAACAATGAGCAGTTCTTC
abundance: -; v_gene: TRBV6-6; d_gene: TRBD2; j_gene: TRBJ2-5; CDR3aa: CARGGETQYF; CDR3nt: TGTGCCAGGGGGGGGGAGACCCAGTACTTC
abundance: -; v_gene: TRBV6-6; d_gene: -; j_gene: TRBJ2-1; CDR3aa: CASSYVTGSYNEQFF; CDR3nt: TGTGCCAGCAGTTACGTCACCGGCTCCTACAATGAGCAGTTCTTC
abundance: -; v_gene: TRBV19; d_gene: TRBD1; j_gene: TRBJ1-5; CDR3aa: CASSIGQGPNQPQHF; CDR3nt: TGTGCCAGTAGTATTGGACAGGGCCCTAATCAGCCCCAGCATTTT
abundance: once; v_gene: TRBV9; d_gene: TRBD2; j_gene: TRBJ2-3; CDR3aa: CASSPGLAGGLDTQYF; CDR3nt: TGTGCCAGCAGCCCGGGACTAGCGGGAGGTCTAGATACGCAGTATTTT
abundance: -; v_gene: TRBV10-3; d_gene: TRBD2; j_gene: TRBJ2-5; CDR3aa: CAISESRLAKETQYF; CDR3nt: TGTGCCATCAGTGAGTCCCGACTAGCGAAAGAGACCCAGTACTTC
abundance: -; v_gene: TRBV13; d_gene: -; j_gene: TRBJ2-7; CDR3aa: CASSSPRGEQYF; CDR3nt: TGTGCCAGCAGCTCCCCCCGCGGCGAGCAGTACTTC
abundance: few; v_gene: TRBV6-5; d_gene: -; j_gene: TRBJ2-2; CDR3aa: CASSYSPVTGELFF; CDR3nt: TGTGCCAGCAGTTACTCGCCGGTCACCGGGGAGCTGTTTTTT
abundance: -; v_gene: TRBV7-3; d_gene: TRBD1; j_gene: TRBJ2-3; CDR3aa: CASSFSGTGIADTQYF; CDR3nt: TGTGCCAGCAGCTTCTCCGGGACAGGGATCGCAGATACGCAGTATTTT
abundance: -; v_gene: TRBV9; d_gene: TRBD1; j_gene: TRBJ2-7; CDR3aa: CASSAGTGGYEQYF; CDR3nt: TGTGCCAGCAGTGCCGGGACAGGGGGCTACGAGCAGTACTTC
abundance: -; v_gene: TRBV6-5; d_gene: TRBD2; j_gene: TRBJ2-7; CDR3aa: CASSYMAGGSYEQYF; CDR3nt: TGTGCCAGCAGTTACATGGCGGGAGGTTCCTACGAGCAGTACTTC
abundance: -; v_gene: TRBV2; d_gene: -; j_gene: TRBJ2-3; CDR3aa: CASSESQGYTDTQYF; CDR3nt: TGTGCCAGCAGTGAGTCACAGGGCTACACAGATACGCAGTATTTT
abundance: -; v_gene: TRBV6-5; d_gene: -; j_gene: TRBJ2-2; CDR3aa: CASSVSFTGELFF; CDR3nt: TGTGCCAGCAGCGTGAGTTTCACCGGGGAGCTGTTTTTT